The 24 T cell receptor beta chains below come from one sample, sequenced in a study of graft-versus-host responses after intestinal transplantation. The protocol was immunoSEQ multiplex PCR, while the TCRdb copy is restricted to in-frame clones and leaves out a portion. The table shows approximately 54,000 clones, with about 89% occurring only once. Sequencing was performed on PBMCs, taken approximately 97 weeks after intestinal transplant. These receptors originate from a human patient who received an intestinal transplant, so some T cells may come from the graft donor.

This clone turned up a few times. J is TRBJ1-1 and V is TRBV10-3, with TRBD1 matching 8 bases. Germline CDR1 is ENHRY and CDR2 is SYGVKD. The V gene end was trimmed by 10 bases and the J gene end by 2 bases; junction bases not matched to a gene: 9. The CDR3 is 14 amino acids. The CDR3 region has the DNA TGTGCCACACACCCCGGACAGGGAAACACTGAAGCTTTCTTT. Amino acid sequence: CATHPGQGNTEAFF.

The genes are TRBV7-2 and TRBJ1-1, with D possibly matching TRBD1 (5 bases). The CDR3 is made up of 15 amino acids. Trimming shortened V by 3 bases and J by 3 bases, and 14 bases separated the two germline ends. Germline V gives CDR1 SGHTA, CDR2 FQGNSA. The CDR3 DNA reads TGTGCCAGCAGCTTGGACGGGGCAGCGGACACTGAAGCTTTCTTT. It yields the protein CASSLDGAADTEAFF.

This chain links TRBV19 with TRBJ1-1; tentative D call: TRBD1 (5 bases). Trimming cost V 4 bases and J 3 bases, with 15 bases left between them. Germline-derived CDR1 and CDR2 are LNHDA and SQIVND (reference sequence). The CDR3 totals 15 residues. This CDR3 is CASSTERGLDTEAFF. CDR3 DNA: TGTGCCAGTAGTACCGAGAGGGGATTGGACACTGAAGCTTTCTTT.

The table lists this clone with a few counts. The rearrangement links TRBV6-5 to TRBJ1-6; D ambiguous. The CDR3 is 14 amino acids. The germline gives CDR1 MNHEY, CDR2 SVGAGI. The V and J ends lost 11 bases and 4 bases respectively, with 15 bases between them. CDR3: CAGRKAGYNSPLHF. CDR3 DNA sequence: TGTGCCGGACGAAAAGCGGGGTATAATTCACCCCTCCACTTT.

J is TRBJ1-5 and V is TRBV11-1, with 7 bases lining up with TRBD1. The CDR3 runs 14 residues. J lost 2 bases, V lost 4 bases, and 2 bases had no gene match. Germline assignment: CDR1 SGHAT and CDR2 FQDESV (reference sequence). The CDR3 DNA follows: TGTGCCAGCAGCTCCGGACAGGGCAATCAGCCCCAGCATTTT. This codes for CASSSGQGNQPQHF.

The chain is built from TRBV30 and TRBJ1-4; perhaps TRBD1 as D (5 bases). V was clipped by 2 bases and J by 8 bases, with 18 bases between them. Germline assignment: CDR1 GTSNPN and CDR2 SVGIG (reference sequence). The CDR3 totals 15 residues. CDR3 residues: CAWSKEGRSGEKLFF. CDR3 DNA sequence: TGTGCCTGGAGTAAGGAGGGACGCAGCGGGGAAAAACTGTTTTTT.

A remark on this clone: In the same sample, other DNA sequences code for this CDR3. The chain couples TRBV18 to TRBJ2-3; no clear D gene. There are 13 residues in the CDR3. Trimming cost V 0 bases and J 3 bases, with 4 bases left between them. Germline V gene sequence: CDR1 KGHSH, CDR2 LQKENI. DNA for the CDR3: TGTGCCAGCTCACCACCAGGGACAGATACGCAGTATTTT. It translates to CASSPPGTDTQYF. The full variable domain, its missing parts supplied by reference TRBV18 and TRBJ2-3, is NAGVMQNPRHLVRRRGQEARLRCSPMKGHSHVYWYRQLPEEGLKFMVYLQKENIIDESGMPKERFSAEFPKEGPSILRIQQVVRGDSAAYFCASSPPGTDTQYFGPGTRLTVL.

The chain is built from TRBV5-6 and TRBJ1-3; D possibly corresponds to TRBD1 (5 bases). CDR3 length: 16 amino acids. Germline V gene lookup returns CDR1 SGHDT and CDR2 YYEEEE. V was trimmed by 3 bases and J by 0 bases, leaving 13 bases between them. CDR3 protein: CASSSLGGVSGNTIYF. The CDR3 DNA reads TGTGCCAGCAGCTCTCTCGGGGGTGTCTCTGGAAACACCATATATTTT.

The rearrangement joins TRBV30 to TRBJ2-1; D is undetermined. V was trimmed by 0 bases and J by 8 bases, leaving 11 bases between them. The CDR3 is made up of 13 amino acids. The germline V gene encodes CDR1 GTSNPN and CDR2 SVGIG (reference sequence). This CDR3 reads CAWSVLREYEQFF. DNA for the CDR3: TGTGCCTGGAGTGTCCTTAGAGAGTATGAGCAGTTCTTC.

The CDR3, as DNA: TGCGCCAGCAGCCACCCAGAGCTAGAGACCCAGTACTTC. Translating gives CASSHPELETQYF. The V and J genes are TRBV5-1 and TRBJ2-5; D uncertain. Trimming pared 4 bases from V and 4 bases from J, leaving 11 bases between. This CDR3 has 13 amino acids. CDR1 and CDR2 (germline): SGHRS, YFSETQ.

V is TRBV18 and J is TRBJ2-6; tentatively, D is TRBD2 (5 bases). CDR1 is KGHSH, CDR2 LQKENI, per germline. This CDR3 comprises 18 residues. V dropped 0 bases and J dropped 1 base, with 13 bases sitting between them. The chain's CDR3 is CASSPPGLAYSGANVLTF. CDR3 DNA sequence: TGTGCCAGCTCACCACCTGGCCTAGCCTATTCTGGGGCCAACGTCCTGACTTTC.

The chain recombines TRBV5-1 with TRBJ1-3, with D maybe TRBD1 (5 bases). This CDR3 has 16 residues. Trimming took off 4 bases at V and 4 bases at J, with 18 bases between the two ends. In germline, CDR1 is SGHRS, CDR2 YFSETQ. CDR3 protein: CASSASLGHAGNTIYF. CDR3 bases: TGCGCCAGCAGCGCATCTCTCGGACACGCGGGAAACACCATATATTTT.

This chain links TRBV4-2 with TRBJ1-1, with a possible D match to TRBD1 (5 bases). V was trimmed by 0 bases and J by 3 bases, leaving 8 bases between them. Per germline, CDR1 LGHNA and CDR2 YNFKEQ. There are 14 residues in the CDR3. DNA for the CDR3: TGTGCCAGCAGCCAAGACAGGGTCGACACTGAAGCTTTCTTT. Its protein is CASSQDRVDTEAFF.

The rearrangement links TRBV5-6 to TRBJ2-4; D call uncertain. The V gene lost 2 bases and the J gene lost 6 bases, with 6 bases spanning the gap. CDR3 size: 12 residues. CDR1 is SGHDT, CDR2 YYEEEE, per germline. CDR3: CASSLWGNIQYF. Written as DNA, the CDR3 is TGTGCCAGCAGCTTATGGGGAAACATTCAGTACTTC.

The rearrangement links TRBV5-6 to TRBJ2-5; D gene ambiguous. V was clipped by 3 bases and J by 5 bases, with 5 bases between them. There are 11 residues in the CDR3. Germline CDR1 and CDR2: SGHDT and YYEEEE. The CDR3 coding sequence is TGTGCCAGCAGCTCGTTGGAGACCCAGTACTTC. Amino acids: CASSSLETQYF.

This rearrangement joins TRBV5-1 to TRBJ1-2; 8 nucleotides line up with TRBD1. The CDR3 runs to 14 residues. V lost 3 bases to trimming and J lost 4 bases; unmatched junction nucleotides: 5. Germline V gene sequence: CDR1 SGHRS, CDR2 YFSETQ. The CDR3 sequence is CASSSWTGSYGYTF. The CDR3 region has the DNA TGCGCCAGCAGCTCCTGGACAGGGAGCTATGGCTACACCTTC. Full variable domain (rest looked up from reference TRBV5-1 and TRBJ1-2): KAGVTQTPRYLIKTRGQQVTLSCSPISGHRSVSWYQQTPGQGLQFLFEYFSETQRNKGNFPGRFSGRQFSNSRSEMNVSTLELGDSALYLCASSSWTGSYGYTFGSGTRLTVV.

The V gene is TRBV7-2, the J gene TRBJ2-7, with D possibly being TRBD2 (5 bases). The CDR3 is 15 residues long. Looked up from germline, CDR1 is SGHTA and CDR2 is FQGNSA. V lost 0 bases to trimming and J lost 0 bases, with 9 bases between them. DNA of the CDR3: TGTGCCAGCAGCTTAGCCCTGGGGAGCTCCTACGAGCAGTACTTC. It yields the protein CASSLALGSSYEQYF. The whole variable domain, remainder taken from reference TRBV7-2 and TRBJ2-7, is GAGVSQSPSNKVTEKGKDVELRCDPISGHTALYWYRQSLGQGLEFLIYFQGNSAPDKSGLPSDRFSAERTGGSVSTLTIQRTQQEDSAVYLCASSLALGSSYEQYFGPGTRLTVT.

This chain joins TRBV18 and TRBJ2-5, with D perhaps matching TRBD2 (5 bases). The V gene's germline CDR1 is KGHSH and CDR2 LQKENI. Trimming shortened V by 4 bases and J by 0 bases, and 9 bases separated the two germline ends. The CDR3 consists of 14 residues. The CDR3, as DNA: TGTGCCAGCTCACAATGGACTGACCAAGAGACCCAGTACTTC. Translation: CASSQWTDQETQYF. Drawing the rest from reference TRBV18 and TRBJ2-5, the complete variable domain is NAGVMQNPRHLVRRRGQEARLRCSPMKGHSHVYWYRQLPEEGLKFMVYLQKENIIDESGMPKERFSAEFPKEGPSILRIQQVVRGDSAAYFCASSQWTDQETQYFGPGTRLLVL.

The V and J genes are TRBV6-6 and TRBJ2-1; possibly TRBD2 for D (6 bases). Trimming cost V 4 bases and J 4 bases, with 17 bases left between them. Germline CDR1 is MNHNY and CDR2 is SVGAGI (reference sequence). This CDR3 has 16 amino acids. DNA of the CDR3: TGTGCCAGCAGTTCCCTCGGGACTTCGGTATACAATGAGCAGTTCTTC. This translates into CASSSLGTSVYNEQFF.

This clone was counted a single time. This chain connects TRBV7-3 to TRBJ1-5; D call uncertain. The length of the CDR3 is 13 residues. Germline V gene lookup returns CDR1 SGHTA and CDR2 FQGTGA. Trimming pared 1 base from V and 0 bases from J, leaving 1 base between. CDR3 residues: CASSLSSNQPQHF. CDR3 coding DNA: TGTGCCAGCAGCTTAAGTAGCAATCAGCCCCAGCATTTT.

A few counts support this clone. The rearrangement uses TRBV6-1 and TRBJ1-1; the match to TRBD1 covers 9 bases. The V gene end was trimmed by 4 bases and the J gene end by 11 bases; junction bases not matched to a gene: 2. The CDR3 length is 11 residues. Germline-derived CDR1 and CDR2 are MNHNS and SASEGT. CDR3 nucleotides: TGTGCCAGCAGTGTACAGGGGGCCGCTTTCTTT. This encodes CASSVQGAAFF.

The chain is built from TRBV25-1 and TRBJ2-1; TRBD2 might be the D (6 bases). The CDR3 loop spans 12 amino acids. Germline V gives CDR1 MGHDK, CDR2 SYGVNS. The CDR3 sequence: CSWGEGYNEQFF. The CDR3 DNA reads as TGTTCGTGGGGGGAAGGCTACAATGAGCAGTTCTTC. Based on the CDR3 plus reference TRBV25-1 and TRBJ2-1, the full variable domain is EADIYQTPRYLVIGTGKKITLECSQTMGHDKMYWYQQDPGMELHLIHYSYGVNSTEKGDLSSESTVSRIRTEHFPLTLESARPSHTSQYLCSWGEGYNEQFFGPGTRLTVL.

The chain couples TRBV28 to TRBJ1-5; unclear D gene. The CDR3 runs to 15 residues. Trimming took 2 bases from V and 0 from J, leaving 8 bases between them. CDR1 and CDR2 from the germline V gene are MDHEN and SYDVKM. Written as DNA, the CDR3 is TGTGCCAGCAGTTTAGCAGTAGATAGCAATCAGCCCCAGCATTTT. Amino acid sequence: CASSLAVDSNQPQHF.

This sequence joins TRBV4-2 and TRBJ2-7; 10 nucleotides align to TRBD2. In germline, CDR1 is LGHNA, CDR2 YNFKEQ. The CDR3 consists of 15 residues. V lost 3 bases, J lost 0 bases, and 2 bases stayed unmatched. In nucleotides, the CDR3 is TGTGCCAGCAGCCATTCTAGCGGGGGCTCCTACGAGCAGTACTTC. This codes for CASSHSSGGSYEQYF.